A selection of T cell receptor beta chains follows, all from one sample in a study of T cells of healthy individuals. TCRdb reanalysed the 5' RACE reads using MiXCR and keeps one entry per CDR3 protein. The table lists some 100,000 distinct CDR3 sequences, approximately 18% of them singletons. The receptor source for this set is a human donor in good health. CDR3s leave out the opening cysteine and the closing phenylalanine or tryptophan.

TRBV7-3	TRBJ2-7	ASSLTATLTSYEQY
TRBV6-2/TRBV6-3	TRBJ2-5	ASSYPRAPT
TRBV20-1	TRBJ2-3	SALEGARTDTQY
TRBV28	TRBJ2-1	ASSLSSSGGRNEQF
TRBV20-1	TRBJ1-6	SATEGRNNSPLH
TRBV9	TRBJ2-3	ASSVVQAPTDTQY
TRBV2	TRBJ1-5	ASSKDRAGVQPQH
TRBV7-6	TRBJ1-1	ASSLDPGGGTEAF
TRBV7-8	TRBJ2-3	ASSLARTGGSSTDTQY
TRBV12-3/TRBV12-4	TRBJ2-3	ASGWGTDTQY
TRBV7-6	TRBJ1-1	ASSLAETMNTEAF
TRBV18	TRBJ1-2	ASSRSGGGYT
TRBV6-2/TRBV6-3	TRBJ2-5	ASSYSTAKETQY
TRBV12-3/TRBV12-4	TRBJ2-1	ASSTQGYNEQF
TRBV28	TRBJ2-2	ASSFLDRSNTGELF
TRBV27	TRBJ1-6	ASSFLGARTNSPLH
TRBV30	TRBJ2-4	AWSQTVQNIQY
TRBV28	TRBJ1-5	ASSLLWSGGGWQPQH
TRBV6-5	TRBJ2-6	ASSLRTGGSGANVLT
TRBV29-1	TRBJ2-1	SVPWGQGRF
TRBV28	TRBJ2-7	ASSFLPRDYEQY
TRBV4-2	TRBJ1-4	ASSKGPSGDEKLF
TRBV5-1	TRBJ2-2	ASRPLTGELF
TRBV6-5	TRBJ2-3	ASSTLVAGDLGMADTQY
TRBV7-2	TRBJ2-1	ASSPSGNEQF
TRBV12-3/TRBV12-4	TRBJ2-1	ASSWDSWSSYNEQF
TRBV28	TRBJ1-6	ASISTAHNSPLH
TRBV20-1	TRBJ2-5	SAPGLAQETQY
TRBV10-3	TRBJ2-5	AISESGRAQETQY
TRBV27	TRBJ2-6	ASGISGPGANVLT
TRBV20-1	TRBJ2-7	SARPGSGSYEQY
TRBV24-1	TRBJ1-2	ATSEGQYYGYT
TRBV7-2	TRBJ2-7	ASSPLLAGGQGEQY
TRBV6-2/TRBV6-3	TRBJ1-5	ASSHPGHMIYSNQPQH
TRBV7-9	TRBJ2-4	ASSSDRAKNIQY
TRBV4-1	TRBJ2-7	ASSHLFRVAYEQY
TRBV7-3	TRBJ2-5	ASSSSTSKTQC
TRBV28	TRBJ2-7	ASSPSRWDEQY
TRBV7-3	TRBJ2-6	VSSTDFGRGASGANVLT
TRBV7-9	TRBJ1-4	ASSLIGTNGEKLF
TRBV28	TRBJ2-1	ASSLAGLEGEQF